A selection of T cell receptor beta chains follows, all from one sample in a study of shared clonotypes between healthy human individuals. TCRdb keeps only in-frame clones here, not all; method: immunoSEQ multiplex PCR. In the table there are 2 million to 2.5 million clones, about 95% of which are singletons. The sample taken for sequencing was naive CD8+ T cells sorted from blood. The receptor set was obtained from a man in his late teens or twenties in good health. Both conserved end residues are part of each CDR3. Each record gives: V gene, D gene, clone size, J gene, CDR3 DNA, CDR3 protein. A D gene is named only where the DNA matches it firmly. Size is stated for part of the rows, as once, few or many counts, or as a class when the clone is expanded.

V: TRBV7-9; D: .; size: .; J: TRBJ1-1; DNA: TGTGCCAGCAGCTTAGCTCCCACTGAAGCTTTCTTT; CDR3: CASSLAPTEAFF
V: TRBV6-5; D: .; size: .; J: TRBJ2-2; DNA: TGTGCCAGCAGTTACGGGACTCCCATCAACACCGGGGAGCTGTTTTTT; CDR3: CASSYGTPINTGELFF
V: TRBV7-9; D: .; size: .; J: TRBJ1-5; DNA: TGTGCCAGCAGCCTTTGGCTCGGGACAAGAGATCAGCCCCAGCATTTT; CDR3: CASSLWLGTRDQPQHF
V: TRBV15; D: .; size: once; J: TRBJ1-1; DNA: TGTGCCACCAGCAGCGTCAAGAACACTGAAGCTTTCTTT; CDR3: CATSSVKNTEAFF
V: TRBV13; D: .; size: .; J: TRBJ1-2; DNA: TGTGCCAGCAGCTTTGACAGAACCGAAAACCTCTATGGCTACACCTTC; CDR3: CASSFDRTENLYGYTF
V: TRBV27; D: .; size: .; J: TRBJ1-2; DNA: TGTGCCAGCAGTTTATCGTCGGGGGGAGAGGACTATGGCTACACCTTC; CDR3: CASSLSSGGEDYGYTF
V: TRBV4-2; D: .; size: .; J: TRBJ2-7; DNA: TGTGCCAGCAGCCAAGATTTGGGGGAGTCGTACGAGCAGTACTTC; CDR3: CASSQDLGESYEQYF
V: TRBV30; D: .; size: .; J: TRBJ1-4; DNA: TGTGCCTGGAGTGTTATGCAGATTACTAATGAAAAACTGTTTTTT; CDR3: CAWSVMQITNEKLFF
V: TRBV5-1; D: .; size: .; J: TRBJ2-7; DNA: TGCGCCAGCAGCCGAGACAACTACGAGCAGTACTTC; CDR3: CASSRDNYEQYF
V: TRBV25-1; D: .; size: .; J: TRBJ2-7; DNA: TGTGCCAGCTCAGTGTCCCCATACGAGCAGTACTTC; CDR3: CASSVSPYEQYF
V: TRBV30; D: .; size: .; J: TRBJ2-5; DNA: TGTGCCTGGGAGTCCCGGGTGTGGGCTGAGGGAGAGACCCAGTACTTC; CDR3: CAWESRVWAEGETQYF
V: TRBV5-4; D: .; size: .; J: TRBJ1-1; DNA: TGTGCCAGCAGCTTGTGGGGTCCGGGCGAGTCGATGGCTTTCTTT; CDR3: CASSLWGPGESMAFF
V: TRBV11-2; D: TRBD1; size: .; J: TRBJ1-1; DNA: TGTGCCAGCAGCCCCAACAGGGGTCAAAACGAGAACACTGAAGCTTTCTTT; CDR3: CASSPNRGQNENTEAFF
V: TRBV5-4; D: .; size: .; J: TRBJ1-2; DNA: TGTGCCAGCAGCTTGGCAGGCAACTATGGCTACACCTTC; CDR3: CASSLAGNYGYTF
V: TRBV4-1; D: TRBD1; size: few; J: TRBJ1-5; DNA: TGCGCCAGCAGCTTTGGACAGGCTAGCAATCAGCCCCAGCATTTT; CDR3: CASSFGQASNQPQHF
V: TRBV19; D: .; size: once; J: TRBJ1-1; DNA: TGTGCCAGTAGTGTTCAGGGGCTGAACACTGAAGCTTTCTTT; CDR3: CASSVQGLNTEAFF
V: TRBV27; D: TRBD2; size: .; J: TRBJ2-1; DNA: TGTGCCAGCAGTTTATTGATAGCGGGACCCTACAATGAGCAGTTCTTC; CDR3: CASSLLIAGPYNEQFF
V: TRBV25-1; D: .; size: .; J: TRBJ2-7; DNA: TGTGCCAGCAGTCCGGGACCGCGACACTACGAGCAGTACTTC; CDR3: CASSPGPRHYEQYF
V: TRBV30; D: TRBD2; size: .; J: TRBJ2-1; DNA: TGTGCCTGGGCACTAGCGGGGGGGATCGATGAGCAGTTCTTC; CDR3: CAWALAGGIDEQFF
V: TRBV13; D: .; size: .; J: TRBJ2-3; DNA: TGTGCCAGCAGCTTAGGTCTTGCGGGACCCAGCACAGATACGCAGTATTTT; CDR3: CASSLGLAGPSTDTQYF
V: TRBV30; D: .; size: .; J: TRBJ1-6; DNA: TGTGCCTGGAGTATACAGAACAATTCACCCCTCCACTTT; CDR3: CAWSIQNNSPLHF
V: TRBV4-1; D: TRBD1; size: once; J: TRBJ2-2; DNA: TGCGCCAGCAGCCCCCGGGACAGAAACACCGGGGAGCTGTTTTTT; CDR3: CASSPRDRNTGELFF
V: TRBV27; D: .; size: once; J: TRBJ1-5; DNA: TGTGCCAGCAGTCCAGACGGGACCTCGAAGGTTCAGCCCCAGCATTTT; CDR3: CASSPDGTSKVQPQHF
V: TRBV28; D: .; size: .; J: TRBJ2-5; DNA: TGTGCCAGCAGTTTCCCTGAGGGTTCCCTAGTAGAGACCCAGTACTTC; CDR3: CASSFPEGSLVETQYF
V: TRBV15; D: .; size: few; J: TRBJ2-3; DNA: TGTGCCACCAGCAGAGGAGGGTCCGCGACAGATACGCAGTATTTT; CDR3: CATSRGGSATDTQYF
V: TRBV6-6; D: TRBD1; size: .; J: TRBJ2-7; DNA: TGTGCCAGCAGTTATGGGCAGGGGGACGAGCAGTACTTC; CDR3: CASSYGQGDEQYF
V: TRBV7-2; D: TRBD1; size: .; J: TRBJ1-2; DNA: TGTGCCAGCAGCTCCCAAATTACGACAGGGGGCTACACCTTC; CDR3: CASSSQITTGGYTF
V: TRBV4-3; D: TRBD1; size: .; J: TRBJ1-1; DNA: TGCGCCAGCAGCCATCCGGGGACAGGGATCTTAGAAGCTTTCTTT; CDR3: CASSHPGTGILEAFF
V: TRBV30; D: TRBD2; size: .; J: TRBJ2-7; DNA: TGTGCCTGGAGTGTAGGGCTAGCGGGAGCCCACGAGCAGTACTTC; CDR3: CAWSVGLAGAHEQYF
V: TRBV29-1; D: .; size: .; J: TRBJ2-7; DNA: TGCAGCGCCAGTCGGACAGGAGGGCCCGAGCAGTACTTC; CDR3: CSASRTGGPEQYF
V: TRBV11-2; D: .; size: once; J: TRBJ2-7; DNA: TGTGCCAGCAGCCGGACTGTCTACGAGCAGTACTTC; CDR3: CASSRTVYEQYF
V: TRBV7-2; D: TRBD2; size: .; J: TRBJ2-3; DNA: TGTGCCAGCAGCTTTCCTAGCGGTCCTAGCACAGATACGCAGTATTTT; CDR3: CASSFPSGPSTDTQYF
V: TRBV6-1; D: TRBD2; size: .; J: TRBJ2-5; DNA: TGTGCCAGCAGTGAGGGCCCGGGACTAGCGGCCCCATACCCCCAGTACTTC; CDR3: CASSEGPGLAAPYPQYF
V: TRBV27; D: .; size: .; J: TRBJ1-1; DNA: TGTGCCAGCAGTTTATACTTCGGGGGGAGCACTGAAGCTTTCTTT; CDR3: CASSLYFGGSTEAFF
V: TRBV2; D: .; size: .; J: TRBJ2-3; DNA: TGTGCCAGCAGTGAAATTTTCCGGACAGTTACAGATACGCAGTATTTT; CDR3: CASSEIFRTVTDTQYF
V: TRBV6-5; D: .; size: .; J: TRBJ1-3; DNA: TGTGCCACAGCGCCGGGAAACACCATATATTTT; CDR3: CATAPGNTIYF
V: TRBV6-5; D: .; size: .; J: TRBJ2-7; DNA: TGTGCCAGCAGTTACGTGGGAACCCCCTACGAGCAGTACTTC; CDR3: CASSYVGTPYEQYF
V: TRBV6-5; D: .; size: .; J: TRBJ2-7; DNA: TGTGCCAGCAGTTACTCGGGCAGGGGACACGAGCAGTACTTC; CDR3: CASSYSGRGHEQYF
V: TRBV4-2; D: .; size: .; J: TRBJ2-2; DNA: TGTGCCAGCAGCCAAAGGCAGCCTGGCCTGAACACCGGGGAGCTGTTTTTT; CDR3: CASSQRQPGLNTGELFF
V: TRBV6-5; D: TRBD1; size: .; J: TRBJ2-3; DNA: TGTGCCAGCAGTCCGGGACAGGGGCTTACGCAGTATTTT; CDR3: CASSPGQGLTQYF
V: TRBV7-9; D: .; size: .; J: TRBJ2-5; DNA: TGTGCCAGCAGCTTAGGAACGGCGCCCGGGCGAGAGACCCAGTACTTC; CDR3: CASSLGTAPGRETQYF
V: TRBV30; D: TRBD1; size: once; J: TRBJ1-5; DNA: TGTGCCTGGAGGGGACAGGGAGAGATAAACGATCAGCCCCAGCATTTT; CDR3: CAWRGQGEINDQPQHF
V: TRBV27; D: TRBD2; size: once; J: TRBJ2-4; DNA: TGTGCCAGCAGACCGATAGCGGGAGGGATGAACATTCAGTACTTC; CDR3: CASRPIAGGMNIQYF
V: TRBV6-5; D: .; size: .; J: TRBJ2-3; DNA: TGTGCCAGCAGTTTCTCGGGACTCGGCACAGATACGCAGTATTTT; CDR3: CASSFSGLGTDTQYF
V: TRBV19; D: TRBD1; size: .; J: TRBJ2-7; DNA: TGTGCCAGTACCCGGGACAGCACCTACGAGCAGTACTTC; CDR3: CASTRDSTYEQYF
V: TRBV27; D: TRBD1; size: .; J: TRBJ2-7; DNA: TGTGCCAGCAGTTTATCGGTTGGGACAGTTCTCTACGAGCAGTACTTC; CDR3: CASSLSVGTVLYEQYF
V: TRBV7-9; D: TRBD2; size: .; J: TRBJ2-3; DNA: TGTGCCAGCAGCTCAGTGGCGGGAGGCACAGATACGCAGTATTTT; CDR3: CASSSVAGGTDTQYF
V: TRBV5-5; D: TRBD2; size: .; J: TRBJ2-7; DNA: TGTGCCAGCAGCTGGGGACTAGCGGGGGCCCTACCCTACGAGCAGTACTTC; CDR3: CASSWGLAGALPYEQYF
V: TRBV7-9; D: .; size: .; J: TRBJ2-1; DNA: TGTGCCAGCAGCCTTGGCACGGCAGGATTCCACAATGAGCAGTTCTTC; CDR3: CASSLGTAGFHNEQFF
V: TRBV4-3; D: TRBD1; size: .; J: TRBJ2-2; DNA: TGCGCCAGCAGCCAAGATTGGACAGGACCACCCGGGGAGCTGTTTTTT; CDR3: CASSQDWTGPPGELFF
V: TRBV15; D: .; size: .; J: TRBJ2-1; DNA: TGTGCCACCAGCAGAGTTGGGGGGCTGATTGAGCAGTTCTTC; CDR3: CATSRVGGLIEQFF
V: TRBV9; D: .; size: .; J: TRBJ2-3; DNA: TGTGCCAGCAGCGTTGAGGGGATCACAGATACGCAGTATTTT; CDR3: CASSVEGITDTQYF
V: TRBV19; D: TRBD2; size: once; J: TRBJ2-2; DNA: TGTGCCACCTCACGGGGGGCGAACACCGGGGAGCTGTTTTTT; CDR3: CATSRGANTGELFF
V: TRBV4-1; D: .; size: .; J: TRBJ1-5; DNA: TGCGCCAGCAGCCTAAGATTTGGTCAGAATCAGCCCCAGCATTTT; CDR3: CASSLRFGQNQPQHF
V: TRBV7-9; D: TRBD1; size: .; J: TRBJ1-1; DNA: TGTGCCAGCAGCTCGACCCCGGGACAGACAAAGAGGGACACTGAAGCTTTCTTT; CDR3: CASSSTPGQTKRDTEAFF
V: TRBV27; D: .; size: once; J: TRBJ2-5; DNA: TGTGCCAGCAGTTCTCCTACAGGGATCGAGACCCAGTACTTC; CDR3: CASSSPTGIETQYF
V: TRBV2; D: .; size: .; J: TRBJ1-3; DNA: TGTGCCAGCAGTGAAGCGCTTCGGTCCTCTGGAAACACCATATATTTT; CDR3: CASSEALRSSGNTIYF
V: TRBV9; D: TRBD1; size: once; J: TRBJ1-1; DNA: TGTGCCAGCAGTTCGACAGGGGCCCACACTGAAGCTTTCTTT; CDR3: CASSSTGAHTEAFF